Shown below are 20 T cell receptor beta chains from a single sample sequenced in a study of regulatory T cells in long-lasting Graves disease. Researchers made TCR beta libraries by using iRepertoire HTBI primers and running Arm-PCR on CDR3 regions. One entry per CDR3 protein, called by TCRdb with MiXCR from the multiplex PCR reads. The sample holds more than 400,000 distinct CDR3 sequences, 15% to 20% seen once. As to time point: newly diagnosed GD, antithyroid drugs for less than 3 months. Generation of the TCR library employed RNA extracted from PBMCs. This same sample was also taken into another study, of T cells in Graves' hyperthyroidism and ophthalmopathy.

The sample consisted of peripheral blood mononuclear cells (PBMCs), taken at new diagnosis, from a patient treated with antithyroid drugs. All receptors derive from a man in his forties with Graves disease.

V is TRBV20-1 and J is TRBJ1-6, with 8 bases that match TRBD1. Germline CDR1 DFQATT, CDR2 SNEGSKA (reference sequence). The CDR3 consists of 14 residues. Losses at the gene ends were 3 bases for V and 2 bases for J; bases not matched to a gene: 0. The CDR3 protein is CSASRGPYNSPLHF. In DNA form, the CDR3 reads TGCAGTGCTAGCAGGGGGCCCTATAATTCACCCCTCCACTTT.

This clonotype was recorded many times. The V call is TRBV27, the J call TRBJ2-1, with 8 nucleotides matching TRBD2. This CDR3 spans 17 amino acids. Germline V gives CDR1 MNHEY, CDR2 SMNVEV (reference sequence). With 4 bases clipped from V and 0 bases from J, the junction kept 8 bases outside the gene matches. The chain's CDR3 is CASSSAGGGSSYNEQFF. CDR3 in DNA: TGTGCCAGCAGTTCGGCGGGGGGCGGGAGCTCCTACAATGAGCAGTTCTTC.

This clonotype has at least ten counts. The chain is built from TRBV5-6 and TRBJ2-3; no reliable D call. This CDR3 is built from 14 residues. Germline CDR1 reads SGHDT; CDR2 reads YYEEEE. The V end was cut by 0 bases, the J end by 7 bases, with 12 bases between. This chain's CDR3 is CASSLVSGINTQYF. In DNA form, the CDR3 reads TGTGCCAGCAGCTTGGTTAGTGGTATAAATACGCAGTATTTT.

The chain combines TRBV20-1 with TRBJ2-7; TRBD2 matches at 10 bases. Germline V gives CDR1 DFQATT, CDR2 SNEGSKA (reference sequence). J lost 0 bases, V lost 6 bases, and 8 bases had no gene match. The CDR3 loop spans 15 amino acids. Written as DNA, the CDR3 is TGCAGTGCCTTAGGGACTAGCGCTTTCTCCTACGAGCAGTACTTC. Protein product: CSALGTSAFSYEQYF.

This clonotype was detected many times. CDR3 in amino acids: CASSFSSGTVTYEQYF. DNA of the CDR3: TGTGCCAGCAGTTTTTCATCCGGGACAGTCACCTACGAGCAGTACTTC. The chain carries TRBV27 and TRBJ2-7; TRBD1 agrees at 7 bases. The CDR3 contains 16 residues. CDR1 is MNHEY, CDR2 SMNVEV, per germline (reference sequence). V was pared by 3 bases and J by 2 bases, with 10 bases of the junction left unmatched.

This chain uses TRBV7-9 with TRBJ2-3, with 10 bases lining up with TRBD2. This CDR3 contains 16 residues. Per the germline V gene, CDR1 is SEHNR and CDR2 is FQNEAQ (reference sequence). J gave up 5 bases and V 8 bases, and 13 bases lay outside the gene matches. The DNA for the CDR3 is TGTGCCAGCCTACAGGGGATAGCGGGAGGAAAAGATACGCAGTATTTT. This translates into CASLQGIAGGKDTQYF. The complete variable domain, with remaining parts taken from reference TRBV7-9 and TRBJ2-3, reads DTGVSQNPRHKITKRGQNVTFRCDPISEHNRLYWYRQTLGQGPEFLTYFQNEAQLEKSRLLSDRFSAERPKGSFSTLEIQRTEQGDSAMYLCASLQGIAGGKDTQYFGPGTRLTVL.

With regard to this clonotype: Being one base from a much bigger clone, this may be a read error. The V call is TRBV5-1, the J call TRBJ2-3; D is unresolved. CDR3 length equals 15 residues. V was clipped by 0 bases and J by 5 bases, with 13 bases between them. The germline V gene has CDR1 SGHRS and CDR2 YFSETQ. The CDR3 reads CASSLGSLYRDTQYF. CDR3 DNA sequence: TGCGCCAGCAGCTTGGGGAGCCTCTATAGAGATACGCAGTATTTT.

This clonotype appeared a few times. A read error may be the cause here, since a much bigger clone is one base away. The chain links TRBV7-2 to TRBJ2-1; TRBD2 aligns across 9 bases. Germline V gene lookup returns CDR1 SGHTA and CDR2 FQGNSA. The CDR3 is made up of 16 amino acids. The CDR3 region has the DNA TGTGCCAGCAGCTCGCGGGAGGGCCAAGTAGACAATGAGCAGCTCTTC. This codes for CASSSREGQVDNEQLF.

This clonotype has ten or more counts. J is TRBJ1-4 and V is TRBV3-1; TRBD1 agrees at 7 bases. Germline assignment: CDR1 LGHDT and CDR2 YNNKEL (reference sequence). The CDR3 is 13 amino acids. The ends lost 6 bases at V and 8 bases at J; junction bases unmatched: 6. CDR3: CASRETGKEKLFF. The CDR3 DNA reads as TGTGCCAGCAGGGAGACAGGGAAGGAAAAACTGTTTTTT. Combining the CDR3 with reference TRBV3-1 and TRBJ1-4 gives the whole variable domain DTAVSQTPKYLVTQMGNDKSIKCEQNLGHDTMYWYKQDSKKFLKIMFSYNNKELIINETVPNRFSPKSPDKAHLNLHINSLELGDSAVYFCASRETGKEKLFFGSGTQLSVL.

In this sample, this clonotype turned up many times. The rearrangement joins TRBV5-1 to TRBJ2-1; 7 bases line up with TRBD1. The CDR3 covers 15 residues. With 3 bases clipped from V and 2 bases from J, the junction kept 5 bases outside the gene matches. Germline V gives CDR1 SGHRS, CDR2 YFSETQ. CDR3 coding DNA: TGCGCCAGCAGCTCTGAGGGACAGCCCTACAATGAGCAGTTCTTC. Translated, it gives CASSSEGQPYNEQFF.

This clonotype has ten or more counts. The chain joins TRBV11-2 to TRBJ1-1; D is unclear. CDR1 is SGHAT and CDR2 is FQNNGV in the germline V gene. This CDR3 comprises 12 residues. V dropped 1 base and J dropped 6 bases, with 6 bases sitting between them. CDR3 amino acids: CASSLGTAEAFF. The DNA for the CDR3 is TGTGCCAGCAGCTTAGGGACGGCTGAAGCTTTCTTT.

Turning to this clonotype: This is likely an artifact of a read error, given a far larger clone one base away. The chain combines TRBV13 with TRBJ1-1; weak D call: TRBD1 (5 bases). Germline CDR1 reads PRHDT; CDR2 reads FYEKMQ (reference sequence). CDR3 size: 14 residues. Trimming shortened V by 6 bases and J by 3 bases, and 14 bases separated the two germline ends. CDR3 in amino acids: CASSPQGKHTEAFF. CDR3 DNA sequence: TGTGCCAGCAGTCCGCAGGGCAAGCACACTGAAGCTTTCTTT.

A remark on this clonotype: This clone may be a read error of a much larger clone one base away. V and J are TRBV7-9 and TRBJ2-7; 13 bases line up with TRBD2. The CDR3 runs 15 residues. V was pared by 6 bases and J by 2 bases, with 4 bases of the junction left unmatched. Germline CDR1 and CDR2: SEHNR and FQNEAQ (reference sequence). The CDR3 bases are TGTGCCAGCAGTCGGACTAGCGGGAGAACCTACGAGCAGTACTTC. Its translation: CASSRTSGRTYEQYF.

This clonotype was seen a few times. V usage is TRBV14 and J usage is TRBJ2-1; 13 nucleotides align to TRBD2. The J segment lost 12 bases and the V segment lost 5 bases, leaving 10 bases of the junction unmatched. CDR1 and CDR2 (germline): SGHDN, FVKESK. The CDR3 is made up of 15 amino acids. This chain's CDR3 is CASSVRLAGGSAQFF. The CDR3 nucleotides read TGTGCCAGCAGCGTGAGACTAGCGGGAGGTTCGGCGCAGTTCTTC.

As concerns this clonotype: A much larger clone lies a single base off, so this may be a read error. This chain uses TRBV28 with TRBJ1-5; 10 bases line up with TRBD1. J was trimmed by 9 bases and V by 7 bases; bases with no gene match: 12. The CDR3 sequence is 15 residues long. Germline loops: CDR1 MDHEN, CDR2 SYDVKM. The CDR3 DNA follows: TGTGCCAGCAAATCTAGACAGGGGGCTAGTCGGCCCCAGCATTTT. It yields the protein CASKSRQGASRPQHF.

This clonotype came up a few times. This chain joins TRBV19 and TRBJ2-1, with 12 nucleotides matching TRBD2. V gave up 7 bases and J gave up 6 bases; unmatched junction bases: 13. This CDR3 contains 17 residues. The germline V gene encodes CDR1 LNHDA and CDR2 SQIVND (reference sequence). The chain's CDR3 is CASTSRGILAGGNEQFF. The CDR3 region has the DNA TGTGCCAGTACCTCGCGGGGAATACTAGCGGGAGGCAATGAGCAGTTCTTC.

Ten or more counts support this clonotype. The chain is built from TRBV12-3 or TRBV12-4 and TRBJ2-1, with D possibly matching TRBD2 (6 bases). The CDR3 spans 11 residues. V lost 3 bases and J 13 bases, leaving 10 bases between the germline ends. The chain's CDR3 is CASSLGGAQFF. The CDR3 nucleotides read TGTGCCAGCAGTTTGGGAGGAGCCCAGTTCTTC.

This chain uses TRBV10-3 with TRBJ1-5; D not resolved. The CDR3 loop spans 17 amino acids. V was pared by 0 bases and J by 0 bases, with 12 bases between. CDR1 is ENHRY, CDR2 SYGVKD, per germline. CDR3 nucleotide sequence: TGTGCCATCAGTGAGTCGACTCAATCCACTAGCAATCAGCCCCAGCATTTT. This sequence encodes CAISESTQSTSNQPQHF.

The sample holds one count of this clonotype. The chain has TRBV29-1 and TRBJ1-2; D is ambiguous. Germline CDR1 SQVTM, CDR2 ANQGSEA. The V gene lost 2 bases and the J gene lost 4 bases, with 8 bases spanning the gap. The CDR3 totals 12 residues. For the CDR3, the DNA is TGCAGCGTTGAAAGCAGATTCTATGGCTACACCTTC. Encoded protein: CSVESRFYGYTF.

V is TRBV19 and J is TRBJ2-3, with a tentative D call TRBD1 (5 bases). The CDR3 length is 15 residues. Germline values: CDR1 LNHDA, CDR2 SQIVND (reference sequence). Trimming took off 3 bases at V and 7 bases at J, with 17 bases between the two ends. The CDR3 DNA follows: TGTGCCAGTAGTATCTCCATCCTCAAGGGGAATACGCAGTATTTT. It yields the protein CASSISILKGNTQYF.